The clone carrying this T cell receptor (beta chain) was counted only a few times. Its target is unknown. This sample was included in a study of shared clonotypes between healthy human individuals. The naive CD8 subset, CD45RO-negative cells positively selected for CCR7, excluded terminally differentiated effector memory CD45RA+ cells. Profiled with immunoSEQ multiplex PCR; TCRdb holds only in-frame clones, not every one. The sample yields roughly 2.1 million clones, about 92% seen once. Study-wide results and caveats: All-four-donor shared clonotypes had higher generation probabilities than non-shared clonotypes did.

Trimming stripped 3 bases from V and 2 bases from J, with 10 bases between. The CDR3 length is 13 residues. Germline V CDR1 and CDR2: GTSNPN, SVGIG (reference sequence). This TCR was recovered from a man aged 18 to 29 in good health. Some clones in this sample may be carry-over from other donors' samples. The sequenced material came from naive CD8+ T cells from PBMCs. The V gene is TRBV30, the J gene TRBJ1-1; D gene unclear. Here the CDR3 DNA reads TGTGCCTGGAGCGCGACGGGTAACACTGAAGCTTTCTTT. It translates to CAWSATGNTEAFF.